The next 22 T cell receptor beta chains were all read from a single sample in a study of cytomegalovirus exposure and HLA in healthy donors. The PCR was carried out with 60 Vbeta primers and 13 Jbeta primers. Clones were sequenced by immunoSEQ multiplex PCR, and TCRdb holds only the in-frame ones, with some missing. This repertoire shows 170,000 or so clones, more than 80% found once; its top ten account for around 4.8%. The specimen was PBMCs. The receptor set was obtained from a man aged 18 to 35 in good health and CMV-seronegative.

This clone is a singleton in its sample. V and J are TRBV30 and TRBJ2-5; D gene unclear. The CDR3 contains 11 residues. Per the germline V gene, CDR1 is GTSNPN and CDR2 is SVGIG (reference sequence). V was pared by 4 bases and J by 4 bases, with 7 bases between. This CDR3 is CAWTSRETQYF. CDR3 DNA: TGTGCCTGGACTTCGCGAGAGACCCAGTACTTC.

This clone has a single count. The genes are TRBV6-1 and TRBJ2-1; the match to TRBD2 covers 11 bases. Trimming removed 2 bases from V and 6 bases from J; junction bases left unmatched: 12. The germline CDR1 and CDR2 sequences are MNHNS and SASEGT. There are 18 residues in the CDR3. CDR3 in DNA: TGTGCCAGCAGTGAAAGGGCTAGCGGGAGGTACGGAGGCAATGAGCAGTTCTTC. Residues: CASSERASGRYGGNEQFF.

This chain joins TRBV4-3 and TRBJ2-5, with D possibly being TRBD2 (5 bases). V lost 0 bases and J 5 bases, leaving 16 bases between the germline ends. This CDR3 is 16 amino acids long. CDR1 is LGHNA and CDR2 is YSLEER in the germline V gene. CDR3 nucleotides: TGCGCCAGCAGCCAAGAATGGCTTCTTACGGGGGAGACCCAGTACTTC. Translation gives CASSQEWLLTGETQYF.

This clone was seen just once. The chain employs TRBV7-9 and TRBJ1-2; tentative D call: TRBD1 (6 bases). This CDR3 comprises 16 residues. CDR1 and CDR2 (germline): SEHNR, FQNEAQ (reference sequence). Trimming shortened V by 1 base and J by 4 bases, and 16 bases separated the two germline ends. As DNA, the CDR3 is TGTGCCAGCAGCTTAGGGACAGACAGCCACATCTATGGCTACACCTTC. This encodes CASSLGTDSHIYGYTF.

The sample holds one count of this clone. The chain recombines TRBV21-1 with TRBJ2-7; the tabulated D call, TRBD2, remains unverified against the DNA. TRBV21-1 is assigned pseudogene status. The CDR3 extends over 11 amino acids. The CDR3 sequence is CASSLTYEQYF. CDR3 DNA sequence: TGTGCCAGCAGCCTTACCTACGAGCAGTACTTC.

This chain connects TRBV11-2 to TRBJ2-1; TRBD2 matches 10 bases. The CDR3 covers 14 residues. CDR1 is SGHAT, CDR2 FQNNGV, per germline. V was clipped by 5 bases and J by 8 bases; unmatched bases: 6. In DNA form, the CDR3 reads TGTGCCAGCAGCCTGGGACTAGCGTTGGATGAGCAGTTCTTC. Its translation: CASSLGLALDEQFF.

The CDR3 loop reads CASSARTGPLEQYF. The DNA for the CDR3 is TGTGCCAGCAGCGCGCGGACAGGGCCGCTCGAGCAGTACTTC. The chain has TRBV7-9 and TRBJ2-7, with 8 bases aligning to TRBD1. CDR1 SEHNR and CDR2 FQNEAQ come from the germline V gene (reference sequence). The CDR3 runs 14 residues. The ends lost 5 bases at V and 6 bases at J; junction bases unmatched: 9.

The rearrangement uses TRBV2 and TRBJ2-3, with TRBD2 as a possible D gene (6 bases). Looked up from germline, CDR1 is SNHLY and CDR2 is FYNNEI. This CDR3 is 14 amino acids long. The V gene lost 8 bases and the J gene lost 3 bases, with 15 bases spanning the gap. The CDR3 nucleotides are TGTGCCAGCCCCGGGGAAGGGAGGACAGATACGCAGTATTTT. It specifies CASPGEGRTDTQYF.

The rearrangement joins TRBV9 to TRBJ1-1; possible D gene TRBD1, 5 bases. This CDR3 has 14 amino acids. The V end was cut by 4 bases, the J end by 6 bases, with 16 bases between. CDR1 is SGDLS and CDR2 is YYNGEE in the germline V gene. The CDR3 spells CASSPPGIGSEAFF. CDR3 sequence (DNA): TGTGCCAGCAGCCCACCAGGGATTGGTTCTGAAGCTTTCTTT.

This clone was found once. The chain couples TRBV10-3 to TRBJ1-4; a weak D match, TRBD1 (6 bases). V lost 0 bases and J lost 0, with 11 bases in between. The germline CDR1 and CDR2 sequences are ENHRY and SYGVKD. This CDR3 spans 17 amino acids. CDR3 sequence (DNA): TGTGCCATCAGTGAGTCAGGGGGAGAGGCAACTAATGAAAAACTGTTTTTT. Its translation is CAISESGGEATNEKLFF.

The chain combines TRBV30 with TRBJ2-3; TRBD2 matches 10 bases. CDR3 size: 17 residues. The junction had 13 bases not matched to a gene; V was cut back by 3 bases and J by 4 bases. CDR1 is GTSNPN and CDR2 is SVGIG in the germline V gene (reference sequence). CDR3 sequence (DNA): TGTGCCTGGAGGTTCAGGCTAGGGAGCGGGAGGGCAGATACGCAGTATTTT. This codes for CAWRFRLGSGRADTQYF.

CDR3 loop: CASSQTSGGPQTKNIQYF. CDR3 DNA: TGTGCCAGCAGCCAGACTAGCGGGGGGCCACAGACCAAAAACATTCAGTACTTC. J is TRBJ2-4 and V is TRBV7-2; 13 positions agree with TRBD2. V was pared by 5 bases and J by 2 bases, with 9 bases of the junction left unmatched. Per germline, CDR1 SGHTA and CDR2 FQGNSA. The CDR3 runs to 18 residues.

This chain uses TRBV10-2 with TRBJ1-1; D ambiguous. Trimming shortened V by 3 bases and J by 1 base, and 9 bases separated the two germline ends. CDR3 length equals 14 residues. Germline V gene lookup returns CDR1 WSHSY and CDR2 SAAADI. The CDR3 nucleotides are TGCGCCAGCAGTGATGGAGGGTGGAACACTGAAGCTTTCTTT. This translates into CASSDGGWNTEAFF.

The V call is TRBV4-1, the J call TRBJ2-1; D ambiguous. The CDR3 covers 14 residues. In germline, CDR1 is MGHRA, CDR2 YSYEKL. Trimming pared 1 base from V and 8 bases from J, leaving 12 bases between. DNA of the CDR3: TGCGCCAGCAGCCAAGTAGTAGTAGTCGATGAGCAGTTCTTC. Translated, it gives CASSQVVVVDEQFF.

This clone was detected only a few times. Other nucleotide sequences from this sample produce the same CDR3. The CDR3 sequence: CASSLGGGTEAFF. DNA for the CDR3: TGCGCCAGCAGCTTGGGAGGCGGAACTGAAGCTTTCTTT. The genes are TRBV5-1 and TRBJ1-1; D ambiguous. The V gene's germline CDR1 is SGHRS and CDR2 YFSETQ. Between the trimmed V and J ends, which lost 0 bases and 5 bases, there was a span of 8 bases. This CDR3 region has 13 residues.

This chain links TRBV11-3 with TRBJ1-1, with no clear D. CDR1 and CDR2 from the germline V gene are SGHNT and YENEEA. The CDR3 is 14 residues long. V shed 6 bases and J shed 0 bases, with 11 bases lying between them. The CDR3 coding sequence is TGTGCCAGCAGACAGAACCCGATGAACACTGAAGCTTTCTTT. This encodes CASRQNPMNTEAFF.

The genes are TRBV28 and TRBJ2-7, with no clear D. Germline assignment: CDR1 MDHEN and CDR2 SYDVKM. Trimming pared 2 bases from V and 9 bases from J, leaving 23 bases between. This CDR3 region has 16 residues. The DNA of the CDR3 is TGTGCCAGCAGTTTACAGAGATTCAACCCCCTACGAGGGCAGTACTTC. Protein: CASSLQRFNPLRGQYF.

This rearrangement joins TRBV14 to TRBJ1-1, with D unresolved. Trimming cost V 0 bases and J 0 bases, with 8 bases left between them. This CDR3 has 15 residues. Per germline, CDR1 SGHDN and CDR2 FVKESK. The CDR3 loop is CASSQDLAMNTEAFF. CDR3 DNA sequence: TGTGCCAGCAGCCAAGATTTAGCCATGAACACTGAAGCTTTCTTT.

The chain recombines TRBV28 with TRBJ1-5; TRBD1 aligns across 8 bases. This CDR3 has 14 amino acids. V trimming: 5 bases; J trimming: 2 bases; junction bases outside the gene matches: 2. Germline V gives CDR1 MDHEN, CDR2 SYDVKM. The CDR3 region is CASSQDRGNQPQHF. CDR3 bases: TGTGCCAGCAGTCAGGACAGGGGCAATCAGCCCCAGCATTTT.

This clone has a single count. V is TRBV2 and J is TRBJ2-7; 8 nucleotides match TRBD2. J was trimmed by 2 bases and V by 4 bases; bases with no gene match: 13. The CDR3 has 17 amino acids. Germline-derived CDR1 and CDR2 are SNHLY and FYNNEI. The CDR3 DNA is TGTGCCAGCAGTGTACGTCGGCGGGGGGCTCCCACCTACGAGCAGTACTTC. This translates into CASSVRRRGAPTYEQYF.

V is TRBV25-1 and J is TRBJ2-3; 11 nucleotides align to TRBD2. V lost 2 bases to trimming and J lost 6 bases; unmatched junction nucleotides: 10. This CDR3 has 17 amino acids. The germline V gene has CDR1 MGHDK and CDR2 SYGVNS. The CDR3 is CASSELSGRAVVDTQYF. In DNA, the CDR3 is TGTGCCAGCAGTGAACTTAGCGGGAGGGCTGTTGTGGATACGCAGTATTTT.

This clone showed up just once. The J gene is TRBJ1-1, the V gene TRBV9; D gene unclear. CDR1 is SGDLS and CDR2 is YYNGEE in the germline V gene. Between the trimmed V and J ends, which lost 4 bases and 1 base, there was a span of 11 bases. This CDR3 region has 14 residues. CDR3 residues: CASSSISGNTEAFF. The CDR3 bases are TGTGCCAGCAGCTCCATCTCAGGGAACACTGAAGCTTTCTTT.